The 32 T cell receptor beta chains below were found in one sample sequenced in a study of tumor-infiltrating lymphocytes in glioblastoma multiforme. TCRB libraries came from RNA via three nested multiplex PCR rounds. TCRdb redid the calling of the multiplex PCR reads with MiXCR, one entry per CDR3 protein. The table lists 7,000 to 9,500 distinct CDR3 sequences, about 70% of them singletons. The specimen sequenced was brain tumor tissue. The receptors come from a male donor with glioblastoma.

This chain uses TRBV29-1 with TRBJ2-6, with unresolved D. The CDR3 totals 14 residues. Trimming took 6 bases from V and 0 from J, leaving 9 bases between them. Germline CDR1 and CDR2: SQVTM and ANQGSEA. This CDR3 is CSVLHHSGANVLTF. The DNA for the CDR3 is TGCAGCGTGCTCCATCACTCTGGGGCCAACGTCCTGACTTTC.

The V call is TRBV11-2, the J call TRBJ2-3, with D uncertain. Trimming stripped 5 bases from V and 4 bases from J, with 10 bases between. The CDR3 sequence is 13 residues long. The germline CDR1 and CDR2 sequences are SGHAT and FQNNGV. Here the CDR3 reads CASSPQNADTQYF. Here the CDR3 DNA reads TGTGCCAGCAGCCCCCAGAACGCAGATACGCAGTATTTT.

The chain recombines TRBV20-1 with TRBJ1-4, with D unresolved. This CDR3 has 12 residues. CDR1 is DFQATT and CDR2 is SNEGSKA in the germline V gene (reference sequence). Trimming stripped 3 bases from V and 5 bases from J, with 7 bases between. This chain's CDR3 is CSARGSNEKLFF. CDR3 sequence (DNA): TGCAGTGCTAGGGGGTCCAATGAAAAACTGTTTTTT.

The chain combines TRBV5-1 with TRBJ2-7; 10 nucleotides match TRBD2. V shed 0 bases, J shed 4 bases, and the junction held 7 bases outside the gene matches. CDR3 size: 16 residues. From germline, CDR1 is SGHRS and CDR2 YFSETQ. CDR3 protein: CASSLAALAGEYEQYF. The CDR3 region has the DNA TGCGCCAGCAGCTTGGCCGCTCTAGCGGGGGAGTACGAGCAGTACTTC.

This rearrangement joins TRBV11-2 to TRBJ2-7, with a tentative D call TRBD2 (5 bases). The CDR3 spans 15 residues. Germline-derived CDR1 and CDR2 are SGHAT and FQNNGV. The V end was cut by 4 bases, the J end by 4 bases, with 17 bases between. CDR3 amino acids: CASSSSGLALYEQYF. The CDR3 nucleotides read TGTGCCAGCAGCTCCTCCGGCCTAGCACTATACGAGCAGTACTTC.

V is TRBV10-2 and J is TRBJ2-3, with 11 bases lining up with TRBD1. Germline V lookup: CDR1 WSHSY, CDR2 SAAADI. The length of the CDR3 is 15 residues. V trimming: 4 bases; J trimming: 2 bases; junction bases outside the gene matches: 2. CDR3 DNA sequence: TGCGCCAGCAGTGGGACAGGGGGCGTCACAGATACGCAGTATTTT. Translating gives CASSGTGGVTDTQYF.

In this sample, this clonotype turned up many times. The rearrangement joins TRBV11-2 to TRBJ2-7; 9 nucleotides match TRBD2. The V gene's germline CDR1 is SGHAT and CDR2 FQNNGV. Trimming took 10 bases from V and 3 from J; bases not matched to a gene: 13. The CDR3 is made up of 15 amino acids. The CDR3 nucleotides read TGTGCCACCGACGCGAGAGCGGGAGGTCTCTACGAGCAGTACTTC. Its translation: CATDARAGGLYEQYF.

This clonotype has only a few counts. The V call is TRBV11-2, the J call TRBJ2-1; 12 positions agree with TRBD2. This CDR3 has 15 amino acids. With V trimmed by 4 bases and J by 9 bases, 7 bases remained unmatched. CDR1 is SGHAT and CDR2 is FQNNGV in the germline V gene. CDR3 region: CASSSTSGSLGEQFF. CDR3 DNA sequence: TGTGCCAGCAGCTCGACTAGCGGGAGTTTGGGTGAGCAGTTCTTC.

Details on this clonotype: Since a much larger clone is just one base distant, this may be a read error. The V call is TRBV28, the J call TRBJ1-6; D remains unclear. Trimming took 2 bases from V and 7 from J, leaving 15 bases between them. The CDR3 has 16 residues. Germline assignment: CDR1 MDHEN and CDR2 SYDVKM. CDR3 nucleotides: TGTGCCAGCAGTTTACCTTTAATGGCGGGCAATTCACCCCTCCACTTT. Translated, it gives CASSLPLMAGNSPLHF.

The gene calls are TRBV13 and TRBJ2-5; D possibly corresponds to TRBD1 (5 bases). Germline-derived CDR1 and CDR2 are PRHDT and FYEKMQ (reference sequence). CDR3 length equals 13 residues. V was cut by 3 bases and J by 3 bases, with 8 bases left in between. The CDR3 DNA reads TGTGCCAGCAGCTTGGGCAGGGAAGAGACCCAGTACTTC. Its protein product is CASSLGREETQYF.

This clonotype appeared once. The junction and the germline gene differ at one end; a read error may be behind it. The genes are TRBV29-1 and TRBJ1-3; D unclear. Looked up from germline, CDR1 is SQVTM and CDR2 is ANQGSEA. CDR3 length: 13 amino acids. The CDR3 protein is CSVGTNSVNTVYF. In nucleotides, the CDR3 is TGCAGTGTTGGAACAAACTCTGTAAACACCGTATATTTT. Full variable domain (outside the CDR3, taken from reference TRBV29-1 and TRBJ1-3): SAVISQKPSRDICQRGTSLTIQCQVDSQVTMMFWYRQQPGQSLTLIATANQGSEATYESGFVIDKFPISRPNLTFSTLTVSNMSPEDSSIYLCSVGTNSVNTVYFGEGSWLTVV.

The J gene is TRBJ2-5, the V gene TRBV4-1; 7 nucleotides agree with TRBD1. The germline gives CDR1 MGHRA, CDR2 YSYEKL. V shed 3 bases and J 5 bases; nucleotides not matched to a gene: 18. The CDR3 contains 18 residues. The CDR3 nucleotides are TGCGCCAGCAGCCACACGTTGGGGAGAGTAGGGGGCCGGGAGACCCAGTACTTC. Its protein product is CASSHTLGRVGGRETQYF.

The gene calls are TRBV6-1 and TRBJ1-6; 8 positions agree with TRBD1. The germline CDR1 and CDR2 sequences are MNHNS and SASEGT. V shed 3 bases, J shed 6 bases, and the junction held 4 bases outside the gene matches. This CDR3 spans 15 amino acids. CDR3 sequence: CASSDQGALNSPLHF. The CDR3 DNA is TGTGCCAGCAGTGACCAGGGGGCCCTTAATTCACCCCTCCACTTT.

This chain uses TRBV7-9 with TRBJ2-7; TRBD2 agrees at 9 bases. Germline CDR1 is SEHNR and CDR2 is FQNEAQ (reference sequence). Unmatched junction bases numbered 11, after V lost 6 bases and J lost 5 bases. There are 15 residues in the CDR3. Here the CDR3 DNA reads TGTGCCAGCAGTTTATTAGCGGGAGTTGAAAACGAGCAGTACTTC. This sequence encodes CASSLLAGVENEQYF.

To note about this clonotype: The conserved final phenylalanine or tryptophan is absent from the CDR3, which likely points to a read error. The chain has TRBV20-1 and TRBJ2-4; 10 bases are a match to TRBD1. Trimming removed 0 bases from V and 11 bases from J; junction bases left unmatched: 22. CDR1 and CDR2 (germline): DFQATT, SNEGSKA (reference sequence). This CDR3 region has 19 residues. The DNA for the CDR3 is TGCAGTGCTAGAGACCCGGACAGGGGGATTCGGAAAGCCAAAGACGTTCAGTACTAC. This translates into CSARDPDRGIRKAKDVQYY.

The rearrangement links TRBV12-3 or TRBV12-4 to TRBJ2-1, with a weak D call TRBD1 (6 bases). This CDR3 region has 17 residues. V gave up 7 bases and J gave up 3 bases, with 22 bases separating them. The CDR3: CASIPRPGQIGYNEQFF. The CDR3 DNA reads as TGTGCCAGCATTCCTCGGCCGGGACAAATCGGCTACAATGAGCAGTTCTTC.

This clonotype was counted only a few times. The chain joins TRBV11-2 to TRBJ1-1; possible D gene TRBD1, 5 bases. This CDR3 is 16 amino acids long. Germline loops: CDR1 SGHAT, CDR2 FQNNGV. V was pared by 6 bases and J by 1 base, with 18 bases between. The CDR3 coding sequence is TGTGCCAGCAGGGCTATTCTAGGGGTTGGGAACACTGAAGCTTTCTTT. Amino acids: CASRAILGVGNTEAFF. The variable domain in full, completed from reference TRBV11-2 and TRBJ1-1, reads EAGVAQSPRYKIIEKRQSVAFWCNPISGHATLYWYQQILGQGPKLLIQFQNNGVVDDSQLPKDRFSAERLKGVDSTLKIQPAKLEDSAVYLCASRAILGVGNTEAFFGQGTRLTVV.

V usage is TRBV11-3 and J usage is TRBJ1-1; D unclear. Between the trimmed V and J ends, which lost 5 bases and 0 bases, there was a span of 10 bases. Germline CDR1 SGHNT, CDR2 YENEEA. This CDR3 spans 14 amino acids. This CDR3 reads CASSQQRVNTEAFF. CDR3 DNA: TGTGCCAGCAGCCAACAAAGGGTGAACACTGAAGCTTTCTTT.

This clonotype is medium-sized (0.01 to 0.1%). The J gene is TRBJ1-1, the V gene TRBV30, with 11 bases identical to TRBD1. Trimming at V came to 5 bases and at J to 4 bases, leaving 6 bases not matched to a gene. Per germline, CDR1 GTSNPN and CDR2 SVGIG (reference sequence). The CDR3 spans 14 residues. The chain's CDR3 is CAWFPGTGGTEAFF. CDR3 nucleotide sequence: TGTGCCTGGTTTCCCGGGACAGGGGGCACTGAAGCTTTCTTT. Full variable domain (remainder filled in from reference TRBV30 and TRBJ1-1): SQTIHQWPATLVQPVGSPLSLECTVEGTSNPNLYWYRQAAGRGLQLLFYSVGIGQISSEVPQNLSASRPQDRQFILSSKKLLLSDSGFYLCAWFPGTGGTEAFFGQGTRLTVV.

The V call is TRBV29-1, the J call TRBJ1-2; D may be TRBD1 (6 bases). Germline CDR1 reads SQVTM; CDR2 reads ANQGSEA. This CDR3 has 11 residues. V lost 7 bases to trimming and J lost 4 bases, with 10 bases between them. The CDR3 coding sequence is TGCAGCGCCGGACAGACCTATGGCTACACCTTC. As protein: CSAGQTYGYTF.

This clonotype was detected a few times. The gene calls are TRBV10-3 and TRBJ2-7, with 9 bases aligning to TRBD2. The CDR3 is made up of 13 amino acids. The J segment lost 5 bases and the V segment lost 10 bases, leaving 9 bases of the junction unmatched. CDR1 is ENHRY and CDR2 is SYGVKD in the germline V gene. The CDR3 bases are TGTGCCAGCGCCGGGACTAGCAAACACGAGCAGTACTTC. Translating it yields CASAGTSKHEQYF.

The rearrangement joins TRBV11-2 to TRBJ2-7; 7 bases align to TRBD1. Germline CDR1 SGHAT, CDR2 FQNNGV. J lost 0 bases, V lost 2 bases, and 7 bases had no gene match. The CDR3 is 16 residues long. CDR3 sequence: CASSLYRDRRSYEQYF. The CDR3 DNA sequence: TGTGCCAGCAGCTTATACCGGGACAGACGCTCCTACGAGCAGTACTTC.

The genes are TRBV9 and TRBJ2-1, with 9 bases identical to TRBD2. The length of the CDR3 is 17 residues. The J segment lost 2 bases and the V segment lost 0 bases, leaving 6 bases of the junction unmatched. Germline CDR1 and CDR2: SGDLS and YYNGEE. In DNA, the CDR3 is TGTGCCAGCAGCGTAGACCTCGGCGGGAGGGCCTACAATGAGCAGTTCTTC. Translated: CASSVDLGGRAYNEQFF.

With regard to this clonotype: A much more abundant neighbour one base away suggests this may be a read error. The chain uses TRBV7-3 and TRBJ2-3; D is perhaps TRBD2 (7 bases). This CDR3 has 15 residues. Germline-derived CDR1 and CDR2 are SGHTA and FQGTGA. The CDR3 DNA reads as TGTGGCAGCAGCTTAAGGGGGGGTAGCACAGATACGCAGTATTTT. Translation: CGSSLRGGSTDTQYF.

This clonotype was seen a single time. At one boundary the junction diverges from the germline segment, which might be a read error. J is TRBJ2-6 and V is TRBV30; D may be TRBD1 (5 bases). The length of the CDR3 is 14 residues. Germline V gene sequence: CDR1 GTSNPN, CDR2 SVGIG (reference sequence). The CDR3 sequence: CACIVCSGADVLTF. The CDR3 DNA is TGTGCCTGTATAGTGTGCTCTGGGGCCGACGTCCTGACTTTC.

The chain recombines TRBV29-1 with TRBJ2-3; D remains ambiguous. V lost 8 bases and J lost 5, with 11 bases in between. This CDR3 is built from 11 residues. Germline lookup yields CDR1 SQVTM and CDR2 ANQGSEA. The CDR3 is CSYALGDTQYF. The CDR3 region has the DNA TGCAGCTACGCCTTGGGAGATACGCAGTATTTT.

This clonotype came up a few times. A much larger clone differs by one base, so this may be a read error. V and J are TRBV7-3 and TRBJ2-2; D is perhaps TRBD2 (6 bases). Germline assignment: CDR1 SGHTA and CDR2 FQGTGA. This CDR3 contains 15 residues. The CDR3 DNA reads as TGTGCCAGCAGCTTAACGGGACTGAACACCGGGGGGCTGTTTTTT. It encodes CASSLTGLNTGGLFF.

J is TRBJ2-7 and V is TRBV29-1; TRBD2 matches 7 bases. Unmatched junction bases numbered 5, after V lost 3 bases and J lost 6 bases. The length of the CDR3 is 12 residues. Germline V lookup: CDR1 SQVTM, CDR2 ANQGSEA. CDR3 loop: CSVDAGRAEQYF. The CDR3 DNA reads TGCAGCGTTGACGCAGGGAGGGCCGAGCAGTACTTC.

This clonotype was seen more than once but under ten times. A junction boundary mismatches the germline segment, possibly from a read error. The V and J genes are TRBV29-1 and TRBJ1-4; tentative D call: TRBD1 (6 bases). Per the germline V gene, CDR1 is SQVTM and CDR2 is ANQGSEA. This CDR3 has 14 amino acids. The CDR3 reads CSVGTSGTNEKLFF. The CDR3 DNA reads as TGCAGCGTCGGGACAAGTGGTACTAATGAGAAACTGTTTTTT.

This clonotype was picked up one time. At one boundary the junction diverges from the germline segment, which might be a read error. The V gene is TRBV20-1, the J gene TRBJ2-3, with 14 bases identical to TRBD2. The V gene's germline CDR1 is DFQATT and CDR2 SNEGSKA (reference sequence). The CDR3 has 20 residues. The CDR3 sequence is CSSSRPGLAGGPSSTDTQDF. DNA of the CDR3: TGCAGTTCTAGTCGCCCCGGACTAGCGGGAGGTCCGAGTAGCACAGATACGCAGGATTTT.

The J gene is TRBJ2-1, the V gene TRBV11-3, with 11 bases lining up with TRBD1. This CDR3 comprises 17 residues. Germline V CDR1 and CDR2: SGHNT, YENEEA. The trim removed 2 bases at V and 7 bases at J, leaving 10 bases unmatched. The CDR3 DNA reads as TGTGCCAGCAGCTTATTAGTTCGGACAGGGGGCCGGAATGAGCAGTTCTTC. It is translated as CASSLLVRTGGRNEQFF.

Only one count was recorded for this clonotype. The junction does not match germline at one end; this may be a read error. V usage is TRBV24-1 and J usage is TRBJ1-2; 9 nucleotides agree with TRBD1. The CDR3 covers 15 residues. Germline lookup yields CDR1 KGHDR and CDR2 SFDVKD. The CDR3 here is CATSDTGGADYGYTF. The CDR3 DNA reads TGTGCGACCAGTGACACAGGGGGCGCGGACTATGGCTACACCTTC.